This T cell receptor (beta chain) appears in the sequencing data of a study of CD8+CD57+ T cells in acquired aplastic anemia. This clonotype has at least ten counts. All patients picked for sequencing had shown, by flow cytometry, an expansion of CD8+CD57+ cells. Template material for TCR beta VDJ and CDR3 profiling consisted of genomic DNA. From the reads, TCRdb called clonotypes with MiXCR, one entry per CDR3 protein. The sample includes 150,000 to 180,000 distinct CDR3 sequences, about 52% of them seen just once. The CDR3 spans 14 residues. Per the germline V gene, CDR1 is LGHNA and CDR2 is YSLEER. The V gene lost 1 base and the J gene lost 3 bases, with 10 bases spanning the gap.

The clonotype comes from a human donor with aplastic anemia. Material: sorted CD4+, CD8+, or CD8+CD57+ T cells (not recorded which) from PBMCs. The chain uses TRBV4-3 and TRBJ2-7; possibly TRBD1 for D (5 bases). This CDR3 reads CASSQVQGNYEQYF. CDR3 sequence (DNA): TGCGCCAGCAGCCAAGTTCAGGGAAACTACGAGCAGTACTTC.